This T cell receptor (beta chain) emerged from a study of T-cell reconstitution after alpha-beta-depleted transplantation in children. This clonotype occurred many times. Its matching antigen is unknown. General study points: Some patients showed high day-60 TCRbeta diversity, which derived from surviving recipient T cells and thymic progenitors.

The CDR3 contains 15 residues. The V and J ends lost 2 bases and 8 bases, in that order; junction bases with no gene match: 8. Germline V gives CDR1 SGHTA, CDR2 FQGTGA. A TCRbeta library incorporating unique molecular identifiers was prepared. Via MiXCR, TCRdb re-called the PCR reads, giving one row per CDR3 protein. The sample has a few hundred thousand distinct CDR3 sequences, approximately 10% seen once. This clonotype originated in a male patient under 10 years old who had a stem cell transplant for chronic granulomatous disease, so the T cells may come from the graft donor. The chain links TRBV7-3 to TRBJ2-1; 8 positions agree with TRBD2. This specimen was peripheral blood, taken 180 days after TCRalphabeta/CD19-depleted stem cell transplant. In nucleotides, the CDR3 is TGTGCCAGCAGCTTACGGGGGGGGCCGGGTGATGAGCAGTTCTTC. It codes for CASSLRGGPGDEQFF. Looking up the rest from reference TRBV7-3 and TRBJ2-1 gives the full variable domain: GAGVSQTPSNKVTEKGKYVELRCDPISGHTALYWYRQSLGQGPEFLIYFQGTGAADDSGLPNDRFFAVRPEGSVSTLKIQRTERGDSAVYLCASSLRGGPGDEQFFGPGTRLTVL.